The 5 T cell receptor beta chains given below trace back to one sample, sequenced in a study of T cell responses to AZD1222 COVID-19 vaccine. Libraries were prepared by immunoSEQ multiplex PCR; TCRdb keeps only in-frame clonotypes and omits some of them. The profile shows 120,000 or so clones, about 88% of them singletons. Sequenced material: peripheral blood, taken on day 0 of AZD1222 vaccination. The receptors were gathered from an adult in good health.

This clone was seen a few times. The V and J genes are TRBV30 and TRBJ1-2; D is ambiguous. The CDR3 is 13 residues long. The germline gives CDR1 GTSNPN, CDR2 SVGIG (reference sequence). With 0 bases removed from V and 5 bases from J, the gap between germline ends came to 10 bases. The CDR3 sequence: CAWSVVITYGYTF. The CDR3 DNA sequence: TGTGCCTGGAGTGTAGTTATCACTTATGGCTACACCTTC.

This chain joins TRBV29-1 and TRBJ1-5, with D perhaps matching TRBD1 (5 bases). CDR3 size: 15 residues. CDR1 SQVTM and CDR2 ANQGSEA come from the germline V gene. Trimming cost V 4 bases and J 0 bases, with 13 bases left between them. The CDR3 reads CSVVTAGHSNQPQHF. CDR3 coding DNA: TGCAGCGTTGTTACAGCCGGACATAGCAATCAGCCCCAGCATTTT. Using reference TRBV29-1 and TRBJ1-5 for the parts outside the CDR3, the full variable domain is SAVISQKPSRDICQRGTSLTIQCQVDSQVTMMFWYRQQPGQSLTLIATANQGSEATYESGFVIDKFPISRPNLTFSTLTVSNMSPEDSSIYLCSVVTAGHSNQPQHFGDGTRLSIL.

This chain links TRBV5-5 with TRBJ1-1; possibly TRBD1 for D (5 bases). This CDR3 is 14 amino acids long. CDR1 and CDR2 (germline): SGHKS, YYEKEE (reference sequence). V lost 3 bases and J 2 bases, leaving 11 bases between the germline ends. The CDR3 here is CASSYRQPNTEAFF. The CDR3 bases are TGTGCCAGCAGCTACCGACAGCCCAACACTGAAGCTTTCTTT.

The rearrangement links TRBV10-2 to TRBJ1-1; D ambiguous. Germline V gene lookup returns CDR1 WSHSY and CDR2 SAAADI. The CDR3 sequence is 13 residues long. V lost 3 bases, J lost 4 bases, and 9 bases lay in between. The CDR3 nucleotides read TGCGCCAGCAGTGACAGGTGGGGCACTGAAGCTTTCTTT. Amino acids: CASSDRWGTEAFF.

The chain is built from TRBV7-9 and TRBJ1-4; 7 positions match TRBD1. Per germline, CDR1 SEHNR and CDR2 FQNEAQ (reference sequence). This CDR3 is 15 amino acids long. V lost 5 bases, J lost 5 bases, and 8 bases stayed unmatched. CDR3 in DNA: TGTGCCAGCAGCATGCGGGGACAGCAAAATGAAAAACTGTTTTTT. Translation gives CASSMRGQQNEKLFF.